The T cell receptor (beta chain) under discussion was sequenced for a study of cytomegalovirus exposure and HLA in healthy donors. Across the whole study: The early release's HLA-typed donors yielded approximately 82 million unique TCRs.

With 6 bases removed from V and 3 bases from J, the gap between germline ends came to 17 bases. Germline V CDR1 and CDR2: MNHEY, SVGAGI. The CDR3 runs 15 residues. About this clone: Its antigen is undetermined.

General study points: In vitro, a few CMV-associated chains proved specific for CMV antigens. Several top significant clusters appeared, in a later analysis, to be linked to common viral pathogens.

PCR involved 60 Vbeta and 13 Jbeta primers. Assay used: immunoSEQ multiplex PCR; TCRdb lists only in-frame clones, some missing. Of over 60,000 clones listed, less than 85% are singletons. The source material was PBMCs. This sequence originates from a woman aged 30 to 39 in good health and CMV-seronegative. The rearrangement links TRBV6-5 to TRBJ1-1; the D gene is possibly TRBD1 (6 bases). Written as DNA, the CDR3 is TGTGCCAGCAGGGGGGCCAGGGCGAAGGACACTGAAGCTTTCTTT. This encodes CASRGARAKDTEAFF.